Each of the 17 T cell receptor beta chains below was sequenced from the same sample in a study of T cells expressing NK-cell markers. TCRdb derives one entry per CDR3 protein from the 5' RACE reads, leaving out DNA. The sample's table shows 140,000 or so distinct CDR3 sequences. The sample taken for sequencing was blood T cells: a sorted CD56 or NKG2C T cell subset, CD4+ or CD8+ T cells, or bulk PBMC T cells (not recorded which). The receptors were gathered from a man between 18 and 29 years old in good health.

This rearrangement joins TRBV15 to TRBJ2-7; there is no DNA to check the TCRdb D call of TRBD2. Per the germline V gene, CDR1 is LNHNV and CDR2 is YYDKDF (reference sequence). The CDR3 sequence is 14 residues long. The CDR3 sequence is CATSMEGSSYEQYF.

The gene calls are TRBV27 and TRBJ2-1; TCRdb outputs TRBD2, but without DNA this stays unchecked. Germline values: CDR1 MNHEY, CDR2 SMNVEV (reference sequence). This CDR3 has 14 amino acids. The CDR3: CASSLGGTRTEQFF.

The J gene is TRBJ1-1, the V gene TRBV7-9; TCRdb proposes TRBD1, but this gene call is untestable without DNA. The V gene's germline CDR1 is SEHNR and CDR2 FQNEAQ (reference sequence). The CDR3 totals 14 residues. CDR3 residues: CASSPYSDRDEAFF.

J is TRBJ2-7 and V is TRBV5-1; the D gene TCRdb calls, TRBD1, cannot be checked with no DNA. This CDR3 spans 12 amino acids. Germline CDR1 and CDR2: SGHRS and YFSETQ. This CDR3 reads CASSLGQYEQYF.

The CDR3 protein is CASSQLGPKLRLTQYF. The chain employs TRBV23-1 and TRBJ2-3; the TCRdb call, TRBD1, lacks DNA for checking. TRBV23-1 has ORF status, its function being uncertain. The CDR3 sequence is 16 residues long.

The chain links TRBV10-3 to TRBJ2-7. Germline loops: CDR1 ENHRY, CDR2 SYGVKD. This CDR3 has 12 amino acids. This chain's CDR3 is CAISEGLSEQYF.

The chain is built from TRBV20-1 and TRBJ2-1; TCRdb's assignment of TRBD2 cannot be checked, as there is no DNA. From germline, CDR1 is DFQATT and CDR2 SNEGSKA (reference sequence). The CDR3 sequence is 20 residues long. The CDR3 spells CSAEPTAGNTSGRIYNEQFF.

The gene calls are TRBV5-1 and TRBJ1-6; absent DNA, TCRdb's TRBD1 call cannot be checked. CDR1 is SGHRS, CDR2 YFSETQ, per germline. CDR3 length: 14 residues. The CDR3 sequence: CASSPDSYNSPLHF.

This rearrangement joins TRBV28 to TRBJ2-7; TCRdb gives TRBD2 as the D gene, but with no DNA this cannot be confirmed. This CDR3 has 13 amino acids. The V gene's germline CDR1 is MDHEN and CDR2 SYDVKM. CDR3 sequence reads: CGTTSGSAYEQYF.

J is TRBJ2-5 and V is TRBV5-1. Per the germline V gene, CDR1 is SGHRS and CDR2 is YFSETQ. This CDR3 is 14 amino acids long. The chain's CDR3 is CASSLALGQETQYF.

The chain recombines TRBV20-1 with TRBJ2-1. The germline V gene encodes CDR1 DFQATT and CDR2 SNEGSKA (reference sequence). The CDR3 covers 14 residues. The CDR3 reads CSAADWSSYNEQFF.

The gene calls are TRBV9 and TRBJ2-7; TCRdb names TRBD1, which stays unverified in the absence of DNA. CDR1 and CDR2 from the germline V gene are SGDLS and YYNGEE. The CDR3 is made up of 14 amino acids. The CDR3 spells CASSGGSASYEQYF.

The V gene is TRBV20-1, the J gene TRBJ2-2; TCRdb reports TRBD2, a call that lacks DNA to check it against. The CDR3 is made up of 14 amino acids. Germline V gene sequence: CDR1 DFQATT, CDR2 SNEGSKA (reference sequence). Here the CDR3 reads CSASGTSVNGELFF.

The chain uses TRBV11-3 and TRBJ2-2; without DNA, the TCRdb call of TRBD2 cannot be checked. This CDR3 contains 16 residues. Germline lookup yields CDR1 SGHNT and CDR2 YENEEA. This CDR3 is CASSPFKPEGPGELFF.

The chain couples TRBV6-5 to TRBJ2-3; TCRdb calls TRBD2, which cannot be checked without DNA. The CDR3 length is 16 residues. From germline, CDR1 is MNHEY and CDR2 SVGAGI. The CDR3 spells CASSYSLAGGGDTQYF.

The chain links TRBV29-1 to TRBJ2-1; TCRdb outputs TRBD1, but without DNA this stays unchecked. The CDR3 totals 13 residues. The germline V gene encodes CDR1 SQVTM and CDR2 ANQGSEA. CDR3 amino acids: CSVGTGVYNEQFF.

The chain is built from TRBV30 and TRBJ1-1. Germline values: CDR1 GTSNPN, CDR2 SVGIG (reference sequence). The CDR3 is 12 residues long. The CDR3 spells CAWSAESTEAFF.